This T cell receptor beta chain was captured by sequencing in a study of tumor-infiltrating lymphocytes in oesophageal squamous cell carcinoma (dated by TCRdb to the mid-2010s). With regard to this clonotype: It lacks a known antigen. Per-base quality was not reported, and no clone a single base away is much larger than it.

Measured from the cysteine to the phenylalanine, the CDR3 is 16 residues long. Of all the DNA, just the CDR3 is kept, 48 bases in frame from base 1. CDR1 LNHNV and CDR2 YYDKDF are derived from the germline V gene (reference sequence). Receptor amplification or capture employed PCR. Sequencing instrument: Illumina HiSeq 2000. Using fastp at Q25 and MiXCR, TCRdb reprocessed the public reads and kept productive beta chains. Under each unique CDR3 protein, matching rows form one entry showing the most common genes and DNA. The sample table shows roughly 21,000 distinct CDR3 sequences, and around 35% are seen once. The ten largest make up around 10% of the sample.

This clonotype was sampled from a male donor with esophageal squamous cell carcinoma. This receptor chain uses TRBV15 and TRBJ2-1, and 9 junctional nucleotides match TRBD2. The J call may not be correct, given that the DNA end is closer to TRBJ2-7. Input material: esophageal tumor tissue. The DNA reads TGTGCCACCAGCAGGCGTAGCGGGAGCTCCTACAATGAGCAGTACTTC. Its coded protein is CATSRRSGSSYNEQYF.